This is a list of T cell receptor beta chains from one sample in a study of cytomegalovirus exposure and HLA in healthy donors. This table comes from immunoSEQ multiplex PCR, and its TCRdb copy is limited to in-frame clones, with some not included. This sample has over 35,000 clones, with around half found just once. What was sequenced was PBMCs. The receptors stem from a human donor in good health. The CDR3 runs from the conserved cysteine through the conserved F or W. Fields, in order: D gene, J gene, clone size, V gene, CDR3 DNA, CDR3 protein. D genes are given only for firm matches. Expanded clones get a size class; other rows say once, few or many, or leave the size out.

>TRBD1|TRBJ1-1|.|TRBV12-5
TGTGCTAGTGGTTGCCCCTCCTCGACAGGGGTTGGCATGAACACTGAAGCTTTCTTT
CASGCPSSTGVGMNTEAFF
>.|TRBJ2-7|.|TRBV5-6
TGTGCCAGCAGCTTGGCCTGGCGGGGCCCCTCCTACGAGCAGTACTTC
CASSLAWRGPSYEQYF
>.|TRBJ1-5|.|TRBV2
TGTGCCAGCAGTGGATACAGCCCTAATCAGCCCCAGCATTTT
CASSGYSPNQPQHF
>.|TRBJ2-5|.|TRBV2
TGTGCCAGCAACAGGGCTAGAGAGACCCAGTACTTC
CASNRARETQYF
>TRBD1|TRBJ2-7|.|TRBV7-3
TGTGCCAGCAGCCTAAACAGGGGAGAGCAGTACTTC
CASSLNRGEQYF
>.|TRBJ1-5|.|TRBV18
TGTGCCAGCTTCGACAGTAGCACCAATAGCAATCAGCCCCAGCATTTT
CASFDSSTNSNQPQHF
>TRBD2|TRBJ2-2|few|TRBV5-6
TGTGCCAGCAGCCCGGGACTATTGAACACCGGGGAGCTGTTTTTT
CASSPGLLNTGELFF
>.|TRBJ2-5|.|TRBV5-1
TGCGCCAGCAGCTCCCAAGGACTCCAAGAGACCCAGTACTTC
CASSSQGLQETQYF
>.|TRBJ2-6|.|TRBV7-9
TGTGCCAGCAGCTCCGGAGCGGGCCGCGCCAACGTCCTGACTTTC
CASSSGAGRANVLTF
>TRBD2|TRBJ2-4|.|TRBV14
TGTGCCAGCAGCCAATCGGTAGCGGGGGGGCCCGACATTCAGTACTTC
CASSQSVAGGPDIQYF
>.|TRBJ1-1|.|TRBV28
TGTGCCAGCAGTCAGACAGGGAACACTGAAGCTTTCTTT
CASSQTGNTEAFF
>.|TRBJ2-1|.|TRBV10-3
TGTGCCATCAGAGAGTTAGCAATGAGGAACAATGAGCAGTTCTTC
CAIRELAMRNNEQFF
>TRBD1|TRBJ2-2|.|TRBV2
TGTGCCAGCAGGCCGGGACAGGGAAAATTTGACACCGGGGAGCTGTTTTTT
CASRPGQGKFDTGELFF
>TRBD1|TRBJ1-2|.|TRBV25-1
TGTGCCAGCAGTCCCCGGGACAGCAAATTTTATGGCTACACCTTC
CASSPRDSKFYGYTF
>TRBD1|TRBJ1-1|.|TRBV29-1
TGCAGCGCCGGGGACAGGGTGGGAGAAGCTTTCTTT
CSAGDRVGEAFF
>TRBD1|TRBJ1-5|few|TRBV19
TGTGCCAGTAGTATCCCCGCGCGGACAGGGGTCAGGGGGGGCAATCAGCCCCAGCATTTT
CASSIPARTGVRGGNQPQHF
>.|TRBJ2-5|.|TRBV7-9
TGTGCCAGCAGCTACACGCCGAGGGGGTTCTTCCAAGAGACCCAGTACTTC
CASSYTPRGFFQETQYF
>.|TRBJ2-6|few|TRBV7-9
TGTGCCAGCAGCTTAGGGGGGGCTGGGGCCAACGTCCTGACTTTC
CASSLGGAGANVLTF
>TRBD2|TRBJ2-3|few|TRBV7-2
TGTGCCAGCAGCTTCTTAGCGGGGACAGATACGCAGTATTTT
CASSFLAGTDTQYF
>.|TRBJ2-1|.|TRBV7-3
TGTGCCAGCAGCTTAGAAGTAAGCGGCAATGAGCAGTTCTTC
CASSLEVSGNEQFF